In its sample, the clone carrying this TCR beta chain was seen many times. The antigen is not known. The data originate from a study of neurological immune-mediated disorders. Points from the study as a whole: The repertoires of 18 of 34 multiple sclerosis patients were placed by phylogenetic grouping in a single related-CDR3 cluster, which may be a signature. Healthy controls had more TCR clonal expansion than multiple sclerosis, which showed the least, whereas HTLV-1-associated myelopathy showed the most.

Preparation of the unsorted libraries drew on 2 million PBMCs stored at -80 C. Synthesis of cDNA was performed by 5'RACE using 10-nucleotide random UMIs. A single record per CDR3 protein comes from TCRdb applying MiXCR to the 5' RACE reads. The sample has 100,000 to 150,000 distinct CDR3 sequences, roughly 3.1% seen once. The TCR originated in a woman in her twenties or thirties with multiple sclerosis. The sequencing sample was made of PBMCs.

The DNA of the CDR3 is TGTGCCAGCACGAGGACTAGCGGGGGCCCCTATTCGTCCGGGGAGCTGTTTTTT. This encodes CASTRTSGGPYSSGELFF. The chain carries TRBV7-8 and TRBJ2-2; TRBD2 agrees at 13 bases. V was pared by 7 bases and J by 6 bases, with 14 bases of the junction left unmatched. Germline assignment: CDR1 SGHVS and CDR2 FQNEAQ. This CDR3 contains 18 residues.